Shown below are 2 T cell receptor beta chains from a single sample sequenced in a study of human T cells and chemical hapten exposure. Sample time point: patch test 2, 6 weeks after DPC sensitization. Treatment: therapeutic diphenylcyclopropenone sensitization with weekly scalp DPC. TCRdb re-derived calls from the RACE reads in MiXCR, one entry per CDR3 protein. The data hold a few hundred thousand distinct CDR3 sequences, with about 6% observed a single time. Here the sequenced sample was whole blood, taken in connection with sensitization to the hapten diphenylcyclopropenone (DPC). The receptors here all came from a woman aged 18 to 35 with alopecia areata. Some clones in this sample may be carry-over from other donors' samples.

This clonotype has ten or more counts. The chain couples TRBV2 to TRBJ1-2; 11 nucleotides match TRBD1. Losses at the gene ends were 4 bases for V and 2 bases for J; bases not matched to a gene: 0. Germline V gene sequence: CDR1 SNHLY, CDR2 FYNNEI. CDR3 length: 14 amino acids. The CDR3 sequence: CASSGTGGNYGYTF. For the CDR3, the DNA is TGTGCCAGCAGTGGGACAGGGGGCAACTATGGCTACACCTTC.

There are a few counts of this clonotype. The V call is TRBV6-5, the J call TRBJ1-2; D call uncertain. The germline V and J ends were trimmed by 7 bases and 3 bases, with 18 bases remaining between them. This CDR3 spans 15 amino acids. The germline CDR1 and CDR2 sequences are MNHEY and SVGAGI. Written as DNA, the CDR3 is TGTGCCAGCACCCCCCTCGGCAGGCCCCACTATGGCTACACCTTC. Its protein is CASTPLGRPHYGYTF.